One sample yielded the 16 T cell receptor beta chains listed below, sequenced in a study of blood T cell repertoires in COVID-19. The data were produced by immunoSEQ multiplex PCR, yet TCRdb's version contains in-frame clones alone and is incomplete. The sample contains about 99,000 clones, more than 80% of which appear only once. Sequenced: peripheral blood. These receptors all come from a woman aged 55 to 70 with acute or convalescent COVID-19.

The gene calls are TRBV20-1 and TRBJ2-5; 8 positions agree with TRBD2. The germline CDR1 and CDR2 sequences are DFQATT and SNEGSKA (reference sequence). The CDR3 spans 14 residues. Germline trimming cut 3 bases from V and 2 bases from J; bases unmatched to any gene: 5. CDR3 sequence reads: CSASTPGGQETQYF. The CDR3, as DNA: TGCAGTGCTAGTACCCCGGGGGGGCAAGAGACCCAGTACTTC.

The V gene is TRBV6-5, the J gene TRBJ1-1; weak D call: TRBD1 (5 bases). The germline gives CDR1 MNHEY, CDR2 SVGAGI. The germline V and J ends were trimmed by 6 bases and 4 bases, with 18 bases remaining between them. The CDR3 contains 15 residues. The CDR3 sequence: CASRPPAGKGTEAFF. The DNA of the CDR3 is TGTGCCAGCAGACCCCCGGCAGGGAAGGGCACTGAAGCTTTCTTT.

DNA for the CDR3: TGTGCCAGCACTAAATTGGGGGGAAATCAGCCCCAGCATTTT. This codes for CASTKLGGNQPQHF. The rearrangement uses TRBV6-5 and TRBJ1-5, with D perhaps TRBD1 (5 bases). The CDR3 length is 14 residues. CDR1 is MNHEY and CDR2 is SVGAGI in the germline V gene. Trimming removed 7 bases from V and 4 bases from J, with 14 bases in between.

The chain joins TRBV5-6 to TRBJ1-2; D might be TRBD1 (6 bases). CDR1 and CDR2 from the germline V gene are SGHDT and YYEEEE. There are 13 residues in the CDR3. The V end lost 1 base, the J end lost 7 bases, and 11 bases lay between the germline ends. Here the CDR3 reads CASSLSGAFGYTF. In nucleotides, the CDR3 is TGTGCCAGCAGCTTGTCAGGGGCCTTTGGCTACACCTTC.

The V and J genes are TRBV6-6 and TRBJ2-1; 8 nucleotides line up with TRBD2. V lost 6 bases and J lost 4; bases outside the gene matches: 5. This CDR3 region has 14 residues. The germline V gene has CDR1 MNHNY and CDR2 SVGAGI (reference sequence). CDR3: CASRRGETYNEQFF. CDR3 DNA sequence: TGTGCCAGCAGGCGGGGGGAGACGTACAATGAGCAGTTCTTC.

The V call is TRBV18, the J call TRBJ2-2; D is undetermined. CDR1 and CDR2 (germline): KGHSH, LQKENI. V was pared by 4 bases and J by 4 bases, with 4 bases between. The CDR3 loop spans 12 amino acids. The CDR3 region has the DNA TGTGCCAGCTCACGTCGCACCGGGGAGCTGTTTTTT. Translated: CASSRRTGELFF.

This rearrangement joins TRBV28 to TRBJ2-5; D might be TRBD2 (5 bases). The CDR3 spans 13 residues. CDR1 MDHEN and CDR2 SYDVKM come from the germline V gene. V lost 6 bases and J 10 bases, leaving 18 bases between the germline ends. Here the CDR3 reads CASRVGGSRGQYF. In DNA form, the CDR3 reads TGTGCCAGCAGGGTCGGTGGCAGCCGGGGCCAGTACTTC.

The chain carries TRBV6-5 and TRBJ2-1, with TRBD1 identical over 8 bases. This CDR3 has 15 residues. From germline, CDR1 is MNHEY and CDR2 SVGAGI. The V gene end was trimmed by 6 bases and the J gene end by 11 bases; junction bases not matched to a gene: 15. CDR3 in amino acids: CASRAGTGGGSQQFF. In DNA form, the CDR3 reads TGTGCCAGCAGGGCCGGGACAGGTGGGGGAAGTCAGCAGTTCTTC.

The chain has TRBV3-1 (or the pseudogene TRBV3-2) and TRBJ1-5; 9 nucleotides align to TRBD1. This CDR3 region has 14 residues. Looked up from germline, CDR1 is LGHDT and CDR2 is YNNKEL (reference sequence). Unmatched junction bases numbered 1, after V lost 2 bases and J lost 5 bases. CDR3 sequence reads: CASSQRTGDQPQHF. The CDR3 bases are TGTGCCAGCAGCCAAAGGACAGGGGATCAGCCCCAGCATTTT.

J is TRBJ2-1 and V is TRBV23-1, with 7 bases identical to TRBD2. TRBV23-1 is filed as an ORF, its function uncertain. Trimming took 3 bases from V and 6 from J; bases not matched to a gene: 17. There are 18 residues in the CDR3. The DNA of the CDR3 is TGCGCCAGCAGTCACCTTAATGAAGCGGGATTCCGGTCCAATGAGCAGTTCTTC. Translation gives CASSHLNEAGFRSNEQFF.

The rearrangement uses TRBV9 and TRBJ1-2; D is perhaps TRBD1 (6 bases). V lost 3 bases and J lost 8, with 20 bases in between. Germline V gene data show CDR1 as SGDLS and CDR2 as YYNGEE. The CDR3 has 15 residues. The CDR3 loop reads CASSAQTRGLGGYTF. The CDR3 region has the DNA TGTGCCAGCAGCGCACAAACCAGGGGCCTCGGGGGCTACACCTTC.

V gene TRBV5-1 combines with J gene TRBJ1-3, with 8 bases fitting TRBD1. The CDR3 runs to 15 residues. CDR1 is SGHRS and CDR2 is YFSETQ in the germline V gene. V dropped 4 bases and J dropped 2; count of bases not matched to a gene: 5. CDR3 sequence (DNA): TGCGCCAGCAGCCAACAGACAGGGGCTGGAAACACCATATATTTT. It encodes CASSQQTGAGNTIYF. The variable domain in full, with the rest retrieved from reference TRBV5-1 and TRBJ1-3, is KAGVTQTPRYLIKTRGQQVTLSCSPISGHRSVSWYQQTPGQGLQFLFEYFSETQRNKGNFPGRFSGRQFSNSRSEMNVSTLELGDSALYLCASSQQTGAGNTIYFGEGSWLTVV.

V usage is TRBV25-1 and J usage is TRBJ1-1; D ambiguous. The germline CDR1 and CDR2 sequences are MGHDK and SYGVNS. This CDR3 spans 13 amino acids. Trimming removed 3 bases from V and 1 base from J, with 6 bases in between. CDR3 amino acids: CASSDRWNTEAFF. The CDR3 DNA follows: TGTGCCAGCAGTGATCGGTGGAACACTGAAGCTTTCTTT.

The CDR3 DNA reads as TGTGCCAGCAGCTTTCACGGAGGAGTCCAGTACTTC. It specifies CASSFHGGVQYF. The chain employs TRBV5-8 and TRBJ2-5, with D possibly TRBD2 on 5 matching bases. The germline V gene encodes CDR1 SGHTS and CDR2 YDEGEE. CDR3 length: 12 amino acids. Between the trimmed V and J ends, which lost 2 bases and 10 bases, there was a span of 12 bases. Drawing the rest from reference TRBV5-8 and TRBJ2-5, the complete variable domain is EAGVTQSPTHLIKTRGQQATLRCSPISGHTSVYWYQQALGLGLQFLLWYDEGEERNRGNFPPRFSGRQFPNYSSELNVNALELEDSALYLCASSFHGGVQYFGPGTRLLVL.

This clone was counted once. V usage is TRBV6-5 and J usage is TRBJ2-1; 9 bases are a match to TRBD2. Looked up from germline, CDR1 is MNHEY and CDR2 is SVGAGI. This CDR3 has 14 amino acids. V lost 5 bases and J lost 9; bases outside the gene matches: 8. CDR3 region: CASSPGTSNGEQFF. The CDR3 coding sequence is TGTGCCAGCAGTCCCGGGACTAGCAACGGTGAGCAGTTCTTC.

The chain is built from TRBV7-8 and TRBJ1-2; D is unresolved. CDR1 SGHVS and CDR2 FQNEAQ come from the germline V gene. V lost 3 bases to trimming and J lost 2 bases, with 10 bases between them. The CDR3 consists of 14 residues. This CDR3 reads CASSFGGGNYGYTF. CDR3 nucleotides: TGTGCCAGCAGCTTTGGCGGAGGGAACTATGGCTACACCTTC.